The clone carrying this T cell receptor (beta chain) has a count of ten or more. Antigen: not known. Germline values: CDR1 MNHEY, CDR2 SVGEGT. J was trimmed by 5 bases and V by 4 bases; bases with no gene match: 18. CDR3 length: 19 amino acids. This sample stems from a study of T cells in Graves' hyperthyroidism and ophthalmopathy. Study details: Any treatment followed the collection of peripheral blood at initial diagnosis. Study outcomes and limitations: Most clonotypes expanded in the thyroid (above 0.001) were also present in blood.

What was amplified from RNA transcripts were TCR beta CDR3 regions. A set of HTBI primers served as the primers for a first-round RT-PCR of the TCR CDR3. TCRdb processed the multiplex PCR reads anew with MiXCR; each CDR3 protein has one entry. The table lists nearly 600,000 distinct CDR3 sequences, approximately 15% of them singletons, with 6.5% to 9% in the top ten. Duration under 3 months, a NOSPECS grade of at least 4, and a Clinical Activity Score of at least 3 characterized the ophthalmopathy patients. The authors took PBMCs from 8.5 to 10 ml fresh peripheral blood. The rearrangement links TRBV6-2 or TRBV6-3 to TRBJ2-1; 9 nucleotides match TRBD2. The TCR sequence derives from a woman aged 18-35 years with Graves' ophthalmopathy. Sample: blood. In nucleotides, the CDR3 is TGTGCCAGCAGTTCTAGGCGACCCGGGACTAGCAGCAAAAACAATGAGCAGTTCTTC. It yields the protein CASSSRRPGTSSKNNEQFF.